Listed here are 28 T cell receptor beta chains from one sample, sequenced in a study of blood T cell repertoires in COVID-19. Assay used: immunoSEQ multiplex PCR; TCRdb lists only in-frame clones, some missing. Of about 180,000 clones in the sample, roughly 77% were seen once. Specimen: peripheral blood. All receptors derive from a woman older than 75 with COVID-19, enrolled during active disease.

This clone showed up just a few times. The CDR3 region has the DNA TGCGCCAGCAGCTTATATCTAATGGACTCGACCTACGAGCAGTACTTC. Residues: CASSLYLMDSTYEQYF. V usage is TRBV5-1 and J usage is TRBJ2-7; TRBD2 might be the D (5 bases). The CDR3 covers 16 residues. The V gene's germline CDR1 is SGHRS and CDR2 YFSETQ. Trimming removed 2 bases from V and 2 bases from J, with 17 bases in between.

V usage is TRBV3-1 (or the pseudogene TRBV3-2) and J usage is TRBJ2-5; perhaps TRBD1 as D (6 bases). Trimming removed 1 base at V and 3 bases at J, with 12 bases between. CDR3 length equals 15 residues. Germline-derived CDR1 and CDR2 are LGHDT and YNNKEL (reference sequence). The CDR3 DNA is TGTGCCAGCAGCCAAGTAACGAGGGGGAAAGAGACCCAGTACTTC. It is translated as CASSQVTRGKETQYF.

CDR3 in amino acids: CASSSPGRGNYGYTF. CDR3 nucleotide sequence: TGTGCCAGCAGTTCCCCCGGTAGGGGGAACTATGGCTACACCTTC. J is TRBJ1-2 and V is TRBV28; TRBD1 might be the D (6 bases). Trimming shortened V by 4 bases and J by 2 bases, and 14 bases separated the two germline ends. The germline V gene encodes CDR1 MDHEN and CDR2 SYDVKM. CDR3 length: 15 residues.

CDR3 amino acids: CASINSRGDTQYF. The DNA of the CDR3 is TGTGCCAGCATCAACTCGCGGGGCGATACGCAGTATTTT. The J gene is TRBJ2-3, the V gene TRBV12-3 or TRBV12-4, with D maybe TRBD2 (6 bases). The CDR3 runs to 13 residues. With 7 bases removed from V and 6 bases from J, the gap between germline ends came to 14 bases.

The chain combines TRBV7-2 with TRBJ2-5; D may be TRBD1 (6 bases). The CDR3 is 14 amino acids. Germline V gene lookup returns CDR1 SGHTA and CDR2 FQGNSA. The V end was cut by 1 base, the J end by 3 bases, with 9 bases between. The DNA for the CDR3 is TGTGCCAGCAGCTTAGTCTCAGGGGAAGAGACCCAGTACTTC. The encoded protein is CASSLVSGEETQYF. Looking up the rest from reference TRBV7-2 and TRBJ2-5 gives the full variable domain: GAGVSQSPSNKVTEKGKDVELRCDPISGHTALYWYRQSLGQGLEFLIYFQGNSAPDKSGLPSDRFSAERTGGSVSTLTIQRTQQEDSAVYLCASSLVSGEETQYFGPGTRLLVL.

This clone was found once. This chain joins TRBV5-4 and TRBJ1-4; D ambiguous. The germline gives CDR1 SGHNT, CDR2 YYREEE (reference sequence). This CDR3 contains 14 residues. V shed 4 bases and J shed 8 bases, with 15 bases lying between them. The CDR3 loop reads CASSQNVVSEKLFF. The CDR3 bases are TGTGCCAGCAGCCAGAATGTTGTCTCCGAAAAACTGTTTTTT.

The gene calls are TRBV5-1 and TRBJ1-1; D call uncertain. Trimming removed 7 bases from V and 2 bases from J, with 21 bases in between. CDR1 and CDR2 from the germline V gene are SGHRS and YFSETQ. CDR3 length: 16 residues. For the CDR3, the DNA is TGCGCCAGCGCGAGGGTGCTGGGGATACGAAACACTGAAGCTTTCTTT. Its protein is CASARVLGIRNTEAFF.

CDR3 sequence: CASSTDRYNEQFF. CDR3 DNA: TGTGCCAGCAGTACCGACAGATACAATGAGCAGTTCTTC. The chain joins TRBV28 to TRBJ2-1; maybe TRBD1 (5 bases). V lost 5 bases, J lost 4 bases, and 9 bases lay in between. Germline values: CDR1 MDHEN, CDR2 SYDVKM. The CDR3 is 13 amino acids.

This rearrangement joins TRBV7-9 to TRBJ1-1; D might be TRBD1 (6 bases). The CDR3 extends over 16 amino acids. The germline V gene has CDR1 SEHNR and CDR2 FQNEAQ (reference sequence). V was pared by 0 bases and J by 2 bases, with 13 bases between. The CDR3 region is CASSLARTGSNTEAFF. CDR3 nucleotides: TGTGCCAGCAGCTTAGCCCGAACAGGGAGTAACACTGAAGCTTTCTTT. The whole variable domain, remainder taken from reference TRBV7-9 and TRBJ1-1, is DTGVSQNPRHKITKRGQNVTFRCDPISEHNRLYWYRQTLGQGPEFLTYFQNEAQLEKSRLLSDRFSAERPKGSFSTLEIQRTEQGDSAMYLCASSLARTGSNTEAFFGQGTRLTVV.

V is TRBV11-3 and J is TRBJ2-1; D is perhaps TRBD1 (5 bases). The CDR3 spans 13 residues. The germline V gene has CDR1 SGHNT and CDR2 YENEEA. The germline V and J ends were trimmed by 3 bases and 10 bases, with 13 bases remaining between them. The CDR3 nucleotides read TGTGCCAGCAGCTTTCTAGGGGCGCGAGAGCAGTTCTTC. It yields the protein CASSFLGAREQFF.

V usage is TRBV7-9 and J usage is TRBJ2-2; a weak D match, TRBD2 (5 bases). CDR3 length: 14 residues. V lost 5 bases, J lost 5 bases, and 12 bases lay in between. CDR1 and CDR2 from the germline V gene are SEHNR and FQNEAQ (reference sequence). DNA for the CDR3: TGTGCCAGCAGCCGATCCGGAGGTACCGGGGAGCTGTTTTTT. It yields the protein CASSRSGGTGELFF.

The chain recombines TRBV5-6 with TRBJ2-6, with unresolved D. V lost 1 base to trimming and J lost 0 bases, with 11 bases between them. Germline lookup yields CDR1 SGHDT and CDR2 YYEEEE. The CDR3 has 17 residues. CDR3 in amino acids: CASSLFRSSSGANVLTF. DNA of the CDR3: TGTGCCAGCAGCTTGTTCAGGTCGAGCTCTGGGGCCAACGTCCTGACTTTC. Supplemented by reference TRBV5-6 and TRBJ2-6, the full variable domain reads DAGVTQSPTHLIKTRGQQVTLRCSPKSGHDTVSWYQQALGQGPQFIFQYYEEEERQRGNFPDRFSGHQFPNYSSELNVNALLLGDSALYLCASSLFRSSSGANVLTFGAGSRLTVL.

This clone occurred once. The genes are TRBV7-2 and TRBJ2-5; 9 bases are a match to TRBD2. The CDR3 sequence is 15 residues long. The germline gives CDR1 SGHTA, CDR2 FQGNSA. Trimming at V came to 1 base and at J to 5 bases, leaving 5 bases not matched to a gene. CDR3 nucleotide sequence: TGTGCCAGCAGCTTAGGGCGGGGGGGCCCCGAGACCCAGTACTTC. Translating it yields CASSLGRGGPETQYF.

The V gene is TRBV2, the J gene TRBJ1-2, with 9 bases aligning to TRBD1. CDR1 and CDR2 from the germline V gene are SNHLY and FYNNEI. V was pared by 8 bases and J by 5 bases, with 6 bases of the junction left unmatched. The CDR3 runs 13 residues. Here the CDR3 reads CASRDRAIYGYTF. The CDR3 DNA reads TGTGCCAGCCGGGACAGGGCGATATATGGCTACACCTTC. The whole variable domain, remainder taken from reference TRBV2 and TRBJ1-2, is EPEVTQTPSHQVTQMGQEVILRCVPISNHLYFYWYRQILGQKVEFLVSFYNNEISEKSEIFDDQFSVERPDGSNFTLKIRSTKLEDSAMYFCASRDRAIYGYTFGSGTRLTVV.

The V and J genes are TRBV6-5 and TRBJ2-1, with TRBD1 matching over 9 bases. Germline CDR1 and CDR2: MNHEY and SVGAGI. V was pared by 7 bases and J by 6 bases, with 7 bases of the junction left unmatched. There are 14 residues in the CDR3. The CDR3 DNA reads TGTGCCAGCACCTGGGACAGGGCCTCCAATGAGCAGTTCTTC. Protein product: CASTWDRASNEQFF.

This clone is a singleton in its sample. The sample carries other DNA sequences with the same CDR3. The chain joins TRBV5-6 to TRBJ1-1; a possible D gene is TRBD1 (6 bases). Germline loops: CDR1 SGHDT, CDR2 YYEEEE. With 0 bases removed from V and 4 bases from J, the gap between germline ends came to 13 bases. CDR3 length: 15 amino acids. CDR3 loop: CASSLVGRGATEAFF. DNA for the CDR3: TGTGCCAGCAGCTTGGTAGGCCGGGGGGCCACTGAAGCTTTCTTT.

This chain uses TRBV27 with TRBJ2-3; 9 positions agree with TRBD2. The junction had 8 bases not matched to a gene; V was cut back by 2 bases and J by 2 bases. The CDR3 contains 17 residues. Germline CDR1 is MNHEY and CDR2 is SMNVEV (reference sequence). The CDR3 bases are TGTGCCAGCAGTTTAAGGCAGCTAGCGGGGACCACAGATACGCAGTATTTT. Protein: CASSLRQLAGTTDTQYF.

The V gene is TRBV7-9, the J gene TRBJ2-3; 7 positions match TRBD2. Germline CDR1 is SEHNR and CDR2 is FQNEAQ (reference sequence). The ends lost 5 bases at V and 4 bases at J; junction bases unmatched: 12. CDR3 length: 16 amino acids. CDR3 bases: TGTGCCAGCAGCAACCATCCGACCCGGGGGGCAGATACGCAGTATTTT. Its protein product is CASSNHPTRGADTQYF.

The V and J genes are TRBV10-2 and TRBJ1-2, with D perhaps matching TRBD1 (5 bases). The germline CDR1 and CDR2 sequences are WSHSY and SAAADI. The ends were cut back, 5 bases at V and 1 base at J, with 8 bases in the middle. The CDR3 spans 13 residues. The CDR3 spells CASSPDSNYGYTF. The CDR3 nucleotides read TGCGCCAGCAGTCCCGACAGTAACTATGGCTACACCTTC.

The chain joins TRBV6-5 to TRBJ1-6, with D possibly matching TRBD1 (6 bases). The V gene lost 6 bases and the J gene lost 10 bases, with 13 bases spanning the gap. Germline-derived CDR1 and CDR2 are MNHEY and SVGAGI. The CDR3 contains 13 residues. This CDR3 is CASRTQGHSPLHF. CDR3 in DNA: TGTGCCAGCAGAACACAGGGTCACTCACCCCTCCACTTT.

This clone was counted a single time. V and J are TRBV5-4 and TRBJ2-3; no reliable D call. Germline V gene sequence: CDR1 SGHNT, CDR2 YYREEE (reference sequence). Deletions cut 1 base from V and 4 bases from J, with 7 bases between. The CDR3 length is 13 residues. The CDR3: CASSLSVADTQYF. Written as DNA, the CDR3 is TGTGCCAGCAGCTTGTCGGTTGCAGATACGCAGTATTTT. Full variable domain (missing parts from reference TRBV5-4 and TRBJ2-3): ETGVTQSPTHLIKTRGQQVTLRCSSQSGHNTVSWYQQALGQGPQFIFQYYREEENGRGNFPPRFSGLQFPNYSSELNVNALELDDSALYLCASSLSVADTQYFGPGTRLTVL.

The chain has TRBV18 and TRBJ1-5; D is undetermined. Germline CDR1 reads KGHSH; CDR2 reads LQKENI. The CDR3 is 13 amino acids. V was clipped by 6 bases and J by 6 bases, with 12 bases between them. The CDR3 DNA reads TGTGCCAGCTCTCCGGGTCCTCGTCAGCCCCAGCATTTT. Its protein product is CASSPGPRQPQHF.

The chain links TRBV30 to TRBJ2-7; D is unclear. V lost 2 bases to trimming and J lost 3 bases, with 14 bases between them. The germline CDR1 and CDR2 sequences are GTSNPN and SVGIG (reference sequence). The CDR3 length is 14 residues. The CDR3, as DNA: TGTGCCTGGAGTACCTCCCCGACTGACTACGAGCAGTACTTC. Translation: CAWSTSPTDYEQYF.

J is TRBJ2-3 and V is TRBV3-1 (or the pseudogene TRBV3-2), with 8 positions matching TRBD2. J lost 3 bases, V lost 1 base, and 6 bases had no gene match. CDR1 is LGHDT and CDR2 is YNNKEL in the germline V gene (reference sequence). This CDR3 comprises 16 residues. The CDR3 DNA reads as TGTGCCAGCAGCCAAGGGTTAGCGGGAAATACAGATACGCAGTATTTT. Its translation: CASSQGLAGNTDTQYF.

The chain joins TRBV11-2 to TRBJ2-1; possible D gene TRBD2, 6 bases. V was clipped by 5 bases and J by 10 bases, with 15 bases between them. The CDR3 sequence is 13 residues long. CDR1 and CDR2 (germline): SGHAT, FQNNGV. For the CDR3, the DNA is TGTGCCAGCAGCCCGTGGGGGGTTAGCGAGCAGTTCTTC. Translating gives CASSPWGVSEQFF. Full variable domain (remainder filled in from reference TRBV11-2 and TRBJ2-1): EAGVAQSPRYKIIEKRQSVAFWCNPISGHATLYWYQQILGQGPKLLIQFQNNGVVDDSQLPKDRFSAERLKGVDSTLKIQPAKLEDSAVYLCASSPWGVSEQFFGPGTRLTVL.

CDR3 residues: CATFNSKSYNEQFF. Written as DNA, the CDR3 is TGTGCCACCTTCAACAGCAAGTCCTACAATGAGCAGTTCTTC. The chain links TRBV15 to TRBJ2-1; no definite D call. CDR3 length equals 14 residues. The germline V gene encodes CDR1 LNHNV and CDR2 YYDKDF (reference sequence). The V gene lost 8 bases and the J gene lost 1 base, with 12 bases spanning the gap. The variable domain in full, completed from reference TRBV15 and TRBJ2-1, reads DAMVIQNPRYQVTQFGKPVTLSCSQTLNHNVMYWYQQKSSQAPKLLFHYYDKDFNNEADTPDNFQSRRPNTSFCFLDIRSPGLGDTAMYLCATFNSKSYNEQFFGPGTRLTVL.

CDR3 sequence: CASSGRQHYGYTF. The CDR3 DNA follows: TGCGCCAGCAGTGGACGACAGCATTATGGCTACACCTTC. The chain has TRBV10-1 and TRBJ1-2; the D gene is possibly TRBD1 (5 bases). V was trimmed by 4 bases and J by 5 bases, leaving 11 bases between them. The CDR3 contains 13 residues. CDR1 and CDR2 from the germline V gene are WNHNN and SYGVQD (reference sequence).

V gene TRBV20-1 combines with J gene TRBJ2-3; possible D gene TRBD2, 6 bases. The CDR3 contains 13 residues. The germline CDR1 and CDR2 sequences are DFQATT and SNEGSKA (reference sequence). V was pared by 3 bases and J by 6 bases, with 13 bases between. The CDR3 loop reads CSASYGSPDTQYF. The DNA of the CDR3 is TGCAGTGCTAGTTACGGGAGTCCGGATACGCAGTATTTT.